This TCR beta chain was found in a study of blood T cells in healthy people across ages. Study observations and caveats: Total diversity from one million sequenced T cells was likely underestimated.

No fewer than 6.5 million PBMCs went into each sample. As for this clonotype: Its antigen is unknown.

The CDR3 consists of 15 residues. V lost 6 bases and J lost 6; bases outside the gene matches: 14. In germline, CDR1 is SGHAT, CDR2 FQNNGV. Together with a sample-barcoded 5' primer, a J-beta primer mix was included in a second PCR lasting about 6 to 11 cycles. TCRdb processed the 5' RACE reads anew with MiXCR; each CDR3 protein has one entry. The repertoire has 600,000 to 900,000 distinct CDR3 sequences, roughly 24% of them found once; the top ten carry 3%. This same sample was also part of a study on T cells of mothers and their children. That paper states: Related and unrelated pairs show TCR recombination output that thymic selection shapes similarly.

The sequence was obtained from a boy aged 5-17 years in good health. The chain combines TRBV11-2 with TRBJ2-7; 7 bases fit TRBD1. The material sequenced was blood. The CDR3 region is CASSLRRTGDCEQYF. CDR3 nucleotide sequence: TGTGCCAGCAGTCTTAGGAGGACAGGAGACTGCGAGCAGTACTTC.